This T cell receptor beta chain was observed in a study of blood T cell repertoires in COVID-19. Germline V gene data show CDR1 as MGHRA and CDR2 as YSYEKL. The CDR3 contains 13 residues. V shed 5 bases, J shed 5 bases, and the junction held 4 bases outside the gene matches. The table came from immunoSEQ multiplex PCR; TCRdb's copy has only in-frame clones and leaves some out. The sample has around 400,000 clones; more than 70% are singletons. The sample was peripheral blood. The TCR was taken from a woman in her twenties or thirties with COVID-19, enrolled during active disease. The chain couples TRBV4-1 to TRBJ1-1, with TRBD1 matching over 8 bases. CDR3 bases: TGCGCCAGCAGCGGGACAGGATGGACTGAAGCTTTCTTT. It codes for CASSGTGWTEAFF.